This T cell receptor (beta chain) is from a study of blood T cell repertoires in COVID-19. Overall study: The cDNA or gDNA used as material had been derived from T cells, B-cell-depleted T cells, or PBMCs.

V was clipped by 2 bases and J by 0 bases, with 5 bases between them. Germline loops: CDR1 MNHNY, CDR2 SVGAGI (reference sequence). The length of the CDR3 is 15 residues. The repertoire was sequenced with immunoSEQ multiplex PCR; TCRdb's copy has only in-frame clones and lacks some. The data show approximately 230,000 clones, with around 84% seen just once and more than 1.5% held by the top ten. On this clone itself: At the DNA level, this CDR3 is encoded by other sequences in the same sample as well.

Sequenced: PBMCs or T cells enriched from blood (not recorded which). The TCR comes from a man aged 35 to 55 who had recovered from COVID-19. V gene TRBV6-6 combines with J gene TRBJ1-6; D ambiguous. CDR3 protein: CASSYGSSYNSPLHF. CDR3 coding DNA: TGTGCCAGCAGTTACGGGAGCTCCTATAATTCACCCCTCCACTTT.